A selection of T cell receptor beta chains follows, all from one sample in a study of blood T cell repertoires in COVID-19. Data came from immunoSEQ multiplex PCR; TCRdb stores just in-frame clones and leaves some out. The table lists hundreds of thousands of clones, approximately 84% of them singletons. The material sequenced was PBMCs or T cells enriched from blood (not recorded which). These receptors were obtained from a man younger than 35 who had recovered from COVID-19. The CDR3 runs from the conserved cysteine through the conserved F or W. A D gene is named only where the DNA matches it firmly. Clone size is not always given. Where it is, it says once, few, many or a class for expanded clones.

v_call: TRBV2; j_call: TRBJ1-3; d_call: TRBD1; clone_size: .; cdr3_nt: TGTGCCAGCAGTCAGGGACAGGGGGATTCTATTGGAAACACCATATATTTT; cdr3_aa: CASSQGQGDSIGNTIYF
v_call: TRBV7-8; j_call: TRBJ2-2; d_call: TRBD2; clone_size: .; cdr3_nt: TGTGCCAGCAGCTTCCGCCTTTACCCGGGAGGGCCCTCGGGGGCCGGGGAGCTGTTTTTT; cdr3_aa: CASSFRLYPGGPSGAGELFF
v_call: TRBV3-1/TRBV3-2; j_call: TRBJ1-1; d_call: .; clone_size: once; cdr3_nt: TGTGCCAGCAGGGGGGGGACGGGGAACACTGAAGCTTTCTTT; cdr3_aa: CASRGGTGNTEAFF
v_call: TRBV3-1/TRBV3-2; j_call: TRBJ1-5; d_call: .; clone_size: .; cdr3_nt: TGTGCCAGCAGCCAAGGTGAGCAGCCCCAGCATTTT; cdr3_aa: CASSQGEQPQHF
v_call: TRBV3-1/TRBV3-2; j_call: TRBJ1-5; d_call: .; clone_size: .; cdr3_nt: TGTGCCAGCAGCCAAGGTATGCAGCCCCAGCATTTT; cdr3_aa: CASSQGMQPQHF
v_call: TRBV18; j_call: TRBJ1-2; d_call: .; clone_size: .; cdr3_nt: TGTGCCAGCTCACCACCGTCAACAGCCTATGGCTACACCTTC; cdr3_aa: CASSPPSTAYGYTF
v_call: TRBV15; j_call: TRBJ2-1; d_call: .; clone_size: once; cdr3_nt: TGTGCCACCAGCAGAGACCCGGACTGGGACAATGAGCAGTTCTTC; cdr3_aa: CATSRDPDWDNEQFF
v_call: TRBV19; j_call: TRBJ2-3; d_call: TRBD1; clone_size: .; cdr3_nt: TGTGCCAGTAGTATAGATCAGGGGGCGGGAGATACGCAGTATTTT; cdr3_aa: CASSIDQGAGDTQYF
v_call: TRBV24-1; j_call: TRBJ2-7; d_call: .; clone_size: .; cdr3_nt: TGTGCCACCAGTGATTTTGGAGGCGAGCAGTACTTC; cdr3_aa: CATSDFGGEQYF
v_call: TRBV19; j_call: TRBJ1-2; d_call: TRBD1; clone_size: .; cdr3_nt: TGTGCCAGTACACCGGACAGGGGATATCATGGCTACACCTTC; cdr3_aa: CASTPDRGYHGYTF
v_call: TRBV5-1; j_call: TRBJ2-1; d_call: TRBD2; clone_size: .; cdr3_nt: TGCGCCAGCAGCTTGGCCCCGGGAGGGCCGGTCAATGAGCAGTTCTTC; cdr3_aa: CASSLAPGGPVNEQFF
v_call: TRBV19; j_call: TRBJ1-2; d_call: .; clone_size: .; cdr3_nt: TGTGCCAGTAGTATAGCAACACCCTATGGCTACACCTTC; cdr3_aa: CASSIATPYGYTF